The 16 T cell receptor beta chains in this list originate from one sample, sequenced in a study of esophageal squamous cell carcinoma under preoperative chemotherapy. The time point denotes: before preoperative PTX-NDP chemotherapy. TCRdb reprocessed the PCR reads via MiXCR and lists one record per CDR3 protein. The sample has about 30,000 distinct CDR3 sequences; under 60% are singletons. This specimen was acquired from a patient given preoperative chemotherapy. The receptors here all came from a human donor with esophageal squamous cell carcinoma. The donor label of this sample is uncertain.

In its sample, this clonotype was seen a few times. Because the CDR3 is missing its conserved closing phenylalanine or tryptophan, this is likely a read error. No DNA is shown, since the ends of the CDR3 on it are uncertain; the CDR3 is the one TCRdb lists. This CDR3 reads CASSLDGHQETRHS. V gene TRBV7-6 combines with J gene TRBJ2-5. In germline, CDR1 is SGHVS, CDR2 FNYEAQ. The CDR3 comprises 14 residues, both ends counted.

Worth noting for this clonotype: The missing conserved phenylalanine or tryptophan at the end of this CDR3 makes a read error likely. No DNA is shown, since the ends of the CDR3 on it are uncertain; the CDR3 is the one TCRdb lists. The genes are TRBV7-6 and TRBJ2-3; the table names TRBD2, a call not compared with the DNA. The CDR3 length equals 16 residues, ends included. CDR1 and CDR2 from the germline V gene are SGHVS and FNYEAQ. CDR3 residues: CASSPVISGGGVSRVP.

The chain has TRBV7-2 and TRBJ2-3; weak D call: TRBD2 (6 bases). CDR1 and CDR2 (germline): SGHTA, FQGNSA. CDR3 length: 14 residues. Between the trimmed V and J ends, which lost 8 bases and 9 bases, there was a span of 21 bases. CDR3 sequence reads: CASAGRGGKNTQYF. In nucleotides, the CDR3 is TGTGCCAGCGCCGGGCGCGGAGGGAAAAACACGCAGTATTTT.

About this clonotype: The junction and the germline gene differ at one end; a read error may be behind it. J is TRBJ2-4 and V is TRBV6-1; D is possibly TRBD1 or TRBD2 (5 bases each). The V gene's germline CDR1 is MNHNS and CDR2 SASEGT. The CDR3 loop spans 20 amino acids. The CDR3 loop reads CASRSRGRVSGLGAKNIQYF. The CDR3 nucleotides are TGTGCCAGCAGGTCACGAGGTCGCGTCTCGGGGCTAGGAGCCAAAAACATTCAGTATTTC.

In this sample, this clonotype is medium-sized (0.01 to 0.1%). V is TRBV7-2 and J is TRBJ1-1; tentatively, D is TRBD1 (5 bases). CDR1 and CDR2 (germline): SGHTA, FQGNSA. V was pared by 5 bases and J by 1 base, with 8 bases between. The CDR3 length is 13 residues. The CDR3 nucleotides read TGTGCCAGCAGCCTACAGGAGAACACTGAAGCTTTCTTT. This encodes CASSLQENTEAFF.

The chain links TRBV28 to TRBJ2-7; D is ambiguous. Trimming cost V 1 base and J 2 bases, with 12 bases left between them. CDR1 and CDR2 from the germline V gene are MDHEN and SYDVKM. This CDR3 region has 15 residues. The CDR3 loop is CASSLLIGSPYEQYF. CDR3 coding DNA: TGTGCCAGCAGTTTATTAATCGGGTCGCCCTACGAGCAGTACTTC.

This clonotype was seen more than once but under ten times. The chain links TRBV6-1 to TRBJ2-5, with D unclear. The CDR3 length is 12 residues. Trimming cost V 7 bases and J 2 bases, with 8 bases left between them. From germline, CDR1 is MNHNS and CDR2 SASEGT. CDR3: CASTPDQETQYF. CDR3 sequence (DNA): TGTGCCAGCACTCCAGATCAAGAGACCCAGTACTTC.

The CDR3 sequence is CASAIGACDQETQYF. CDR3 nucleotide sequence: TGCGCCAGCGCGATCGGGGCCTGTGACCAAGAGACCCAGTACTTC. The chain links TRBV10-2 to TRBJ2-4, with D perhaps being TRBD1 or TRBD2 (5 bases each). The J call may be faulty, since TRBJ2-5 better matches the DNA end. The CDR3 length is 15 residues. Germline lookup yields CDR1 WSHSY and CDR2 SAAADI.

This clonotype was counted at least ten times. V and J are TRBV11-3 and TRBJ2-3; D may be TRBD2 (6 bases). V was clipped by 5 bases and J by 0 bases, with 12 bases between them. Germline loops: CDR1 SGHNT, CDR2 YENEEA. The CDR3 contains 15 residues. The CDR3 here is CASSRLVGSTDTQYF. In nucleotides, the CDR3 is TGTGCCAGCAGCCGACTAGTGGGAAGCACAGATACGCAGTATTTT. The full variable domain, completed using reference TRBV11-3 and TRBJ2-3, is EAGVVQSPRYKIIEKKQPVAFWCNPISGHNTLYWYLQNLGQGPELLIRYENEEAVDDSQLPKDRFSAERLKGVDSTLKIQPAELGDSAVYLCASSRLVGSTDTQYFGPGTRLTVL.

This clonotype was counted between two and nine times. J is TRBJ2-5 and V is TRBV7-2, with 9 bases lining up with TRBD2. The CDR3 loop spans 17 amino acids. Germline V gene sequence: CDR1 SGHTA, CDR2 FQGNSA. Trimming at V came to 2 bases and at J to 11 bases, leaving 18 bases not matched to a gene. CDR3 region: CASSLRFGGGAYNEQYF. DNA for the CDR3: TGTGCCAGCAGCTTACGGTTTGGCGGGGGGGCCTACAATGAGCAGTACTTC.

Comment on this clonotype: Germline is not matched at one junction end, which may reflect a read error. J is TRBJ2-5 and V is TRBV7-2; possibly TRBD2 for D (5 bases). Germline lookup yields CDR1 SGHTA and CDR2 FQGNSA. This CDR3 has 12 residues. CDR3 protein: CAGSLAHDTQYF. Here the CDR3 DNA reads TGTGCCGGCAGCTTAGCGCATGATACCCAGTACTTT.

The chain uses TRBV11-2 and TRBJ1-1; D not resolved. V lost 6 bases, J lost 10 bases, and 12 bases lay in between. The CDR3 spans 11 residues. Germline-derived CDR1 and CDR2 are SGHAT and FQNNGV. The CDR3 loop reads CASRRGEVAFF. The DNA of the CDR3 is TGTGCCAGCAGACGGGGAGAGGTAGCTTTCTTT.

V and J are TRBV7-6 and TRBJ2-4; either TRBD1 or TRBD2 may fit D (6 bases each). V lost 3 bases and J 13 bases, leaving 34 bases between the germline ends. This CDR3 is 19 amino acids long. CDR1 SGHVS and CDR2 FNYEAQ come from the germline V gene. The chain's CDR3 is CASSLDARIGGGAKNTQYF. The CDR3 region has the DNA TGTGCCAGCAGCTTGGATGCGCGGATCGGGGGCGGTGCCAAAAACACCCAGTACTTC.

This clonotype was seen a handful of times. This chain links TRBV7-9 with TRBJ2-1; 9 bases agree with TRBD2. The DNA end is a closer match to TRBJ2-7, so the J assignment may be wrong. Germline CDR1 is SEHNR and CDR2 is FQNEAQ (reference sequence). The CDR3 covers 15 residues. The CDR3 reads CASSLGTSEYNEQYF. The CDR3, as DNA: TGTGCCAGCAGCTTAGGGACTAGCGAATACAATGAGCAGTACTTC.

The table lists this clonotype with many counts. This chain uses TRBV7-3 with TRBJ2-3; TRBD2 matches 9 bases. The length of the CDR3 is 15 residues. V lost 3 bases to trimming and J lost 4 bases; unmatched junction nucleotides: 5. Germline values: CDR1 SGHTA, CDR2 FQGTGA. The CDR3 sequence is CASSLTSGEADTQYF. For the CDR3, the DNA is TGTGCCAGCAGCTTGACTAGCGGAGAGGCAGATACGCAGTATTTT. The entire variable domain, with the rest obtained from reference TRBV7-3 and TRBJ2-3, is as follows: GAGVSQTPSNKVTEKGKYVELRCDPISGHTALYWYRQSLGQGPEFLIYFQGTGAADDSGLPNDRFFAVRPEGSVSTLKIQRTERGDSAVYLCASSLTSGEADTQYFGPGTRLTVL.

This clonotype appeared a single time. The junction departs from the called germline gene at one end, perhaps through a read error. The CDR3 nucleotides are TGTGCCAGCAGTTCCTCGGGACTAGCGGGAGCCGTGGCGCTGTATTTT. It translates to CASSSSGLAGAVALYF. The chain uses TRBV12-3 or TRBV12-4 and TRBJ2-2; 14 bases match TRBD2. The CDR3 has 16 residues.